This TCR beta chain originates from a study of regulatory T cells in long-lasting Graves disease. The CDR3 has 14 residues. Germline CDR1 ENHRY, CDR2 SYGVKD. Specified time point: persistent/refractory GD, antithyroid drugs over 5 years with positive TRAb. PBMC-derived RNA was used for the TCR library. One endocrinology department in Xi'an, China, was where patients came from. Combining iRepertoire HTBI primers with Arm-PCR of CDR3 regions, the authors built TCR beta libraries. Using its own MiXCR run on the multiplex PCR reads, TCRdb lists one record per CDR3 protein. The sample has 350,000 to 500,000 distinct CDR3 sequences; 21% are singletons.

The gene calls are TRBV10-3 and TRBJ2-5, with 7 nucleotides matching TRBD2. The DNA end is a closer match to TRBJ2-1, so the J assignment may be wrong. The clonotype was recovered from a female donor with Graves disease. The starting material was peripheral blood mononuclear cells (PBMCs), obtained when the disease was refractory, from a patient treated with antithyroid drugs. In nucleotides, the CDR3 is TGTGCCATCAGTGAGTCAAGGACTAGTGCTGAGCAGTTCTTC. Amino acids: CAISESRTSAEQFF.